There are a few counts of the clone carrying this T cell receptor beta chain. What it recognizes is unknown. J was trimmed by 4 bases and V by 5 bases; bases with no gene match: 2. The CDR3 runs to 13 residues. This entry belongs to a study of T-cell memory formation after mild COVID-19. The wider study: The TCR clusters were mostly specific to one donor. The study's findings and limits: A second wave of clones peaked on day 37, and their SARS-CoV-2 specificity went unconfirmed. Contracting CD4+ clones sat mainly in CM and EM; CD8+ in EMRA.

Researchers used 5'RACE with constant-segment primers to make TCR alpha and TCR beta cDNA libraries that carry sample barcodes and UMIs. TCRdb reprocessed the 5' RACE reads via MiXCR and lists one record per CDR3 protein. The table has hundreds of thousands of distinct CDR3 sequences, roughly 21% seen once. The sequenced material came from PBMCs or a T cell subset sorted from them (not recorded which). The gene calls are TRBV12-3 or TRBV12-4 and TRBJ1-2; 9 bases are shared with TRBD1. The clonotype originates from an adult woman who had mild COVID-19 (a few samples of this study predate the infection). Cell type and time point are not known. The CDR3, as DNA: TGTGCCAGCAGTACGGGACAGGGCTATGGCTACACCTTC. Its protein product is CASSTGQGYGYTF.